The text below deals with one TCR beta chain. What it binds is not known. The CDR3 consists of 17 residues. With V trimmed by 5 bases and J by 5 bases, 15 bases remained unmatched. The data were taken from a study of identical twins. Study-wide points: Alpha sequences out of frame and shared by twins had excess low generation probability. There were fewer insertions in abundant cord blood beta clonotypes, but memory repertoires showed no such pattern. With beta out-of-frame sequences, excess sharing by twins was weaker.

In TCRdb, the 5' RACE reads were re-called with MiXCR into one record per CDR3 protein. The table includes 1.5 million to 2 million distinct CDR3 sequences, around 29% detected once. What was sequenced was cord blood. The chain employs TRBV12-3 or TRBV12-4 and TRBJ1-5; 7 nucleotides agree with TRBD1. This receptor was taken from a newborn girl in good health. CDR3 in DNA: TGTGCCAGCAGTCGACCTCCGACAGGGTCGGGGGATCAGCCCCAGCATTTT. Encoded protein: CASSRPPTGSGDQPQHF.